The 14 T cell receptor beta chains below come from one sample, sequenced in a study of cytomegalovirus exposure and HLA in healthy donors. The PCR had 60 Vbeta and 13 Jbeta primers. Profiled with immunoSEQ multiplex PCR; TCRdb holds only in-frame clones, not every one. The sample records fewer than 150,000 clones, around 76% being singletons. The sample was PBMCs. The receptors derive from a man aged 50 or older in good health and CMV-seropositive.

In its sample, this clone was seen once. The rearrangement uses TRBV7-9 and TRBJ2-7; the match to TRBD1 covers 11 bases. The length of the CDR3 is 16 residues. Trimming at V came to 5 bases and at J to 0 bases, leaving 6 bases not matched to a gene. Germline CDR1 reads SEHNR; CDR2 reads FQNEAQ (reference sequence). The CDR3 reads CASSPRTGGLSYEQYF. The CDR3 nucleotides are TGTGCCAGCAGCCCGAGGACAGGGGGCCTCTCCTACGAGCAGTACTTC.

This chain uses TRBV5-8 with TRBJ2-7; 10 nucleotides agree with TRBD1. J was trimmed by 4 bases and V by 2 bases; bases with no gene match: 6. Germline values: CDR1 SGHTS, CDR2 YDEGEE. This CDR3 has 15 residues. In nucleotides, the CDR3 is TGTGCCAGCAGCTTTAGGGACAGGGGCACGTACGAGCAGTACTTC. Translated: CASSFRDRGTYEQYF. Combining the CDR3 with reference TRBV5-8 and TRBJ2-7 gives the whole variable domain EAGVTQSPTHLIKTRGQQATLRCSPISGHTSVYWYQQALGLGLQFLLWYDEGEERNRGNFPPRFSGRQFPNYSSELNVNALELEDSALYLCASSFRDRGTYEQYFGPGTRLTVT.

V and J are TRBV5-1 and TRBJ2-2; D is unclear. There are 16 residues in the CDR3. Germline-derived CDR1 and CDR2 are SGHRS and YFSETQ. Trimming shortened V by 0 bases and J by 2 bases, and 11 bases separated the two germline ends. The CDR3 DNA reads as TGCGCCAGCAGCTTGGCCGCGGCAGTTAACACCGGGGAGCTGTTTTTT. Its protein product is CASSLAAAVNTGELFF.

The CDR3 is CASSPLAGGRSYEQYF. The CDR3 DNA is TGTGCCAGCAGCCCCCTAGCGGGAGGGCGGTCCTACGAGCAGTACTTC. This chain uses TRBV28 with TRBJ2-7, with 12 positions matching TRBD2. Germline CDR1 MDHEN, CDR2 SYDVKM. The CDR3 runs to 16 residues. J lost 1 base, V lost 6 bases, and 7 bases had no gene match.

V and J are TRBV6-5 and TRBJ2-5; 11 nucleotides align to TRBD1. This CDR3 region has 14 residues. CDR1 is MNHEY and CDR2 is SVGAGI in the germline V gene. J lost 5 bases, V lost 6 bases, and 5 bases had no gene match. As DNA, the CDR3 is TGTGCCAGCAGCCGGACAGGGGGCGGGGAGACCCAGTACTTC. It codes for CASSRTGGGETQYF.

The chain has TRBV7-9 and TRBJ1-5; 7 bases map to TRBD1. The germline gives CDR1 SEHNR, CDR2 FQNEAQ (reference sequence). The V gene end was trimmed by 1 base and the J gene end by 6 bases; junction bases not matched to a gene: 9. CDR3 length equals 16 residues. The CDR3 region has the DNA TGTGCCAGCAGCTTAGGTGATTCAGGGGGGCGTCAGCCCCAGCATTTT. Its protein product is CASSLGDSGGRQPQHF.

The chain has TRBV7-2 and TRBJ1-5; possible D gene TRBD1, 5 bases. Between the trimmed V and J ends, which lost 2 bases and 6 bases, there was a span of 17 bases. The CDR3 extends over 16 amino acids. Germline CDR1 and CDR2: SGHTA and FQGNSA. The CDR3 spells CASSLTGGGVFQPQHF. CDR3 in DNA: TGTGCCAGCAGCTTAACGGGGGGAGGGGTTTTTCAGCCCCAGCATTTT.

The genes are TRBV11-3 and TRBJ2-1, with 8 bases identical to TRBD2. The junction had 8 bases not matched to a gene; V was cut back by 3 bases and J by 7 bases. The CDR3 sequence is 15 residues long. Germline V CDR1 and CDR2: SGHNT, YENEEA. Written as DNA, the CDR3 is TGTGCCAGCAGCTTCGGCGGGAGGAATGGGAATGAGCAGTTCTTC. Protein sequence: CASSFGGRNGNEQFF.

Only a few counts were recorded for this clone. The CDR3 reads CASSLSGGSYEQYF. CDR3 nucleotides: TGTGCCAGCAGCTTGTCCGGGGGCTCCTACGAGCAGTACTTC. The rearrangement links TRBV5-6 to TRBJ2-7, with D possibly matching TRBD2 (6 bases). Deletions cut 1 base from V and 0 bases from J, with 8 bases between. The CDR3 totals 14 residues. The germline CDR1 and CDR2 sequences are SGHDT and YYEEEE. The full variable domain, in which reference TRBV5-6 and TRBJ2-7 provide the parts outside the CDR3, is DAGVTQSPTHLIKTRGQQVTLRCSPKSGHDTVSWYQQALGQGPQFIFQYYEEEERQRGNFPDRFSGHQFPNYSSELNVNALLLGDSALYLCASSLSGGSYEQYFGPGTRLTVT.

V is TRBV5-5 and J is TRBJ1-2; 10 positions agree with TRBD1. The CDR3 has 16 amino acids. V dropped 6 bases and J dropped 8; count of bases not matched to a gene: 16. Germline loops: CDR1 SGHKS, CDR2 YYEKEE (reference sequence). CDR3 residues: CASTPDMGQGIQGYTF. In DNA form, the CDR3 reads TGTGCCAGCACACCCGATATGGGACAGGGGATTCAAGGCTACACCTTC.

This clone was observed a few times. The V call is TRBV28, the J call TRBJ2-1, with 11 bases lining up with TRBD2. The V and J ends lost 5 bases and 3 bases, in that order; junction bases with no gene match: 3. This CDR3 spans 15 amino acids. Germline V lookup: CDR1 MDHEN, CDR2 SYDVKM. CDR3 residues: CASSLAGGYYNEQFF. Here the CDR3 DNA reads TGTGCCAGCAGTCTAGCGGGGGGATACTACAATGAGCAGTTCTTC.

This clone was counted between two and nine times. The chain joins TRBV28 to TRBJ2-7; 7 bases fit TRBD2. Germline loops: CDR1 MDHEN, CDR2 SYDVKM. V dropped 7 bases and J dropped 3; count of bases not matched to a gene: 18. This CDR3 spans 17 amino acids. The CDR3 spells CASMGGVGTSRLYEQYF. CDR3 coding DNA: TGTGCCAGCATGGGGGGGGTTGGGACCTCCAGGCTCTACGAGCAGTACTTC.

This clone came up a few times. The chain uses TRBV29-1 and TRBJ1-2; 10 bases line up with TRBD1. Germline V CDR1 and CDR2: SQVTM, ANQGSEA. With V trimmed by 0 bases and J by 6 bases, 4 bases remained unmatched. CDR3 length: 14 amino acids. The CDR3 nucleotides read TGCAGCGTTGAAGAGACAGGGGGCGCCCATGGCTACACCTTC. Its translation is CSVEETGGAHGYTF. The entire variable domain, with the rest obtained from reference TRBV29-1 and TRBJ1-2, is as follows: SAVISQKPSRDICQRGTSLTIQCQVDSQVTMMFWYRQQPGQSLTLIATANQGSEATYESGFVIDKFPISRPNLTFSTLTVSNMSPEDSSIYLCSVEETGGAHGYTFGSGTRLTVV.

In its sample, this clone was seen a few times. This chain joins TRBV5-1 and TRBJ2-3, with a tentative D call TRBD2 (7 bases). From germline, CDR1 is SGHRS and CDR2 YFSETQ. The length of the CDR3 is 14 residues. V shed 5 bases and J shed 0 bases, with 10 bases lying between them. CDR3 in DNA: TGCGCCAGCAGAGGCGGGGGCAGCACAGATACGCAGTATTTT. Amino acids: CASRGGGSTDTQYF.